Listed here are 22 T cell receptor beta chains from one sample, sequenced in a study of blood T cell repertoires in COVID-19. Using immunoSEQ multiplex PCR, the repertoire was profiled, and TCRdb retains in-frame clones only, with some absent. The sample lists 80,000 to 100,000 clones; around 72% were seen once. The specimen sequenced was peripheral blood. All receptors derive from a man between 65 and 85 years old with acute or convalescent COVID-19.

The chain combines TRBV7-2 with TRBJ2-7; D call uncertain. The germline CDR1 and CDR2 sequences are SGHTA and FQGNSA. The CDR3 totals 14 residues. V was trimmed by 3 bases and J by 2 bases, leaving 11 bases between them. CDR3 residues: CASSFGFPAYEQYF. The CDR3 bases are TGTGCCAGCAGCTTCGGGTTTCCGGCCTACGAGCAGTACTTC.

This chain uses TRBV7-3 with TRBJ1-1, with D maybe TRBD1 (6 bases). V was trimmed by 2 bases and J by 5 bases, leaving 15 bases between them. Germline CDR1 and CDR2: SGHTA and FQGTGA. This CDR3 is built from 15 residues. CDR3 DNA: TGTGCCAGCAGCTTAGAGGGGGTGGCGGTGACTGAAGCTTTCTTT. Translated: CASSLEGVAVTEAFF.

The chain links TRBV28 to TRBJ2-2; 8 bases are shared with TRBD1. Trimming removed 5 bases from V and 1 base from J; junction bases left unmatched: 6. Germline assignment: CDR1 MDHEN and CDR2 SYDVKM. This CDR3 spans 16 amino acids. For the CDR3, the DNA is TGTGCCAGCAGTCCTTCCGGGACAGGGAACACCGGGGAGCTGTTTTTT. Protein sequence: CASSPSGTGNTGELFF.

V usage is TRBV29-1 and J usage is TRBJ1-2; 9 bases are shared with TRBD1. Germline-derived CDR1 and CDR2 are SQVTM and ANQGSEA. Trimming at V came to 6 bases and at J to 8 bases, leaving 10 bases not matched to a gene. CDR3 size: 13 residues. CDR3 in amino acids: CSVRGQGFGGYTF. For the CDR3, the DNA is TGCAGCGTGCGGGGACAGGGATTTGGCGGCTACACCTTC.

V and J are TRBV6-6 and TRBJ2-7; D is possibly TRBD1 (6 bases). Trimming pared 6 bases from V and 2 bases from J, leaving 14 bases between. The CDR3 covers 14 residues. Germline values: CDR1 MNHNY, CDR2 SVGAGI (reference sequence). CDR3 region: CASRFRDIAYEQYF. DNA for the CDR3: TGTGCCAGCAGATTCCGGGACATTGCCTACGAGCAGTACTTC.

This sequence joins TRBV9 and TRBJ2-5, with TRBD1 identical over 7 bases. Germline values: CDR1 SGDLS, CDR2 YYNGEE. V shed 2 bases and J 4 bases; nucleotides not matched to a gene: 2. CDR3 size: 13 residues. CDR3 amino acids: CASSVRTGETQYF. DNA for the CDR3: TGTGCCAGCAGCGTGAGGACAGGAGAGACCCAGTACTTC.

The CDR3 bases are TGTGCCAGCAGTTTACCTGGGACTAGCGGGAGCAATACGCAGTATTTT. It yields the protein CASSLPGTSGSNTQYF. The chain joins TRBV27 to TRBJ2-3; TRBD2 matches at 14 bases. The junction had 5 bases not matched to a gene; V was cut back by 2 bases and J by 7 bases. The length of the CDR3 is 16 residues. CDR1 is MNHEY and CDR2 is SMNVEV in the germline V gene (reference sequence).

In DNA form, the CDR3 reads TGCAGCGGGACTGGACAGGGGGCAGGGGATGAGCAGTTCTTC. Protein product: CSGTGQGAGDEQFF. V and J are TRBV29-1 and TRBJ2-1; 11 nucleotides line up with TRBD1. Losses at the gene ends were 7 bases for V and 8 bases for J; bases not matched to a gene: 10. The germline CDR1 and CDR2 sequences are SQVTM and ANQGSEA. The CDR3 consists of 14 residues.

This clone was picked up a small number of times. The CDR3: CASRPLGQSYGYTF. The CDR3 DNA reads TGTGCCAGCCGCCCCTTGGGACAGTCCTATGGCTACACCTTC. The chain joins TRBV27 to TRBJ1-2, with 7 bases aligning to TRBD1. The CDR3 is 14 residues long. Germline V CDR1 and CDR2: MNHEY, SMNVEV (reference sequence). V lost 8 bases to trimming and J lost 4 bases; unmatched junction nucleotides: 10.

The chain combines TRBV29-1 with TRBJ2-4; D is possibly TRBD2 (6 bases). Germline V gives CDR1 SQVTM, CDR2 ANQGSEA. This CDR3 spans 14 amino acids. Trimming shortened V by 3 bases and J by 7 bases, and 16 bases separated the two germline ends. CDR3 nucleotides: TGCAGCGTTGAGTTGGGCGGGGCCCCGAACATTCAGTACTTC. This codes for CSVELGGAPNIQYF.

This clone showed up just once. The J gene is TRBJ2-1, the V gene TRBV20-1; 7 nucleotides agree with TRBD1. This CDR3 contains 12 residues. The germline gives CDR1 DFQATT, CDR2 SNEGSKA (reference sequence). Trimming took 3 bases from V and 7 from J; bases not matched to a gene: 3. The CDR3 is CSASRQGNEQFF. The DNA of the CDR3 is TGCAGTGCTAGTAGACAGGGAAATGAGCAGTTCTTC.

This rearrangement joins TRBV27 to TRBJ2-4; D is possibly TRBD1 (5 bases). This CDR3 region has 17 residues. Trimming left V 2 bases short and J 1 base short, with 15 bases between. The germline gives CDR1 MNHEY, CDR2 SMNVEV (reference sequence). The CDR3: CASSLGVGVAAKNIQYF. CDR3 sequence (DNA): TGTGCCAGCAGTTTAGGGGTAGGGGTTGCGGCCAAAAACATTCAGTACTTC.

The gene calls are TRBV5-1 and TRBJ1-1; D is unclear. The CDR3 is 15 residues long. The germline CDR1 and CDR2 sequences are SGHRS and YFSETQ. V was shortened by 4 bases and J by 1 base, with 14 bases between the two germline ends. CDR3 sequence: CASSLQDIRNTEAFF. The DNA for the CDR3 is TGCGCCAGCAGCCTCCAAGACATCCGGAACACTGAAGCTTTCTTT.

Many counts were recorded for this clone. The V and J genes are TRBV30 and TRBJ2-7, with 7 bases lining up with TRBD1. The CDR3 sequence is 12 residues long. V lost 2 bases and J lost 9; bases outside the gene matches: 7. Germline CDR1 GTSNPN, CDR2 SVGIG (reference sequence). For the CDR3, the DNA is TGTGCCTGGAGTAAACAGGGGCTAGTGCAGTACTTC. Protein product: CAWSKQGLVQYF.

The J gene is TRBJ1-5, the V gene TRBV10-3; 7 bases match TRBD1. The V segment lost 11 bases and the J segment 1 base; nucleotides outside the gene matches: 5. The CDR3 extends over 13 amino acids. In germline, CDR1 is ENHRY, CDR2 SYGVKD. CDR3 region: CASQGQSNQPQHF. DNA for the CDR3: TGTGCCTCCCAGGGACAGAGCAATCAGCCCCAGCATTTT.

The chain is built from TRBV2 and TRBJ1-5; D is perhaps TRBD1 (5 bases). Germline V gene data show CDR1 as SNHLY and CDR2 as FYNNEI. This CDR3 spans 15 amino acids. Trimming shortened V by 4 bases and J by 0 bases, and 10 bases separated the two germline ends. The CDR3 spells CASSAQGTSNQPQHF. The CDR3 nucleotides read TGTGCCAGCAGTGCCCAGGGCACTAGCAATCAGCCCCAGCATTTT.

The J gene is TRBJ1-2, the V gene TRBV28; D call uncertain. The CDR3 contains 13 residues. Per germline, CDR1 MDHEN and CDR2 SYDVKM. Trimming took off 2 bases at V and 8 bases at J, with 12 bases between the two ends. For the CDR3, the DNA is TGTGCCAGCAGTTTAGCGGGTTTTGGGGGCTACACCTTC. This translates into CASSLAGFGGYTF.

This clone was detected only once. The DNA of the CDR3 is TGTGCCAGCAGAAGGACAGGGGGCCCGTTTGAAGCTTTCTTT. It translates to CASRRTGGPFEAFF. V usage is TRBV28 and J usage is TRBJ1-1; TRBD1 matches 11 bases. The CDR3 has 14 amino acids. J gave up 7 bases and V 6 bases, and 7 bases lay outside the gene matches. Germline values: CDR1 MDHEN, CDR2 SYDVKM.

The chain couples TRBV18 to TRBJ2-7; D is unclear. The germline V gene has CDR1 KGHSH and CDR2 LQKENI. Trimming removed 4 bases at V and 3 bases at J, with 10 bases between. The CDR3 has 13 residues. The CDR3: CASSLDHSYEQYF. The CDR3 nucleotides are TGTGCCAGCTCACTCGACCACAGCTACGAGCAGTACTTC.

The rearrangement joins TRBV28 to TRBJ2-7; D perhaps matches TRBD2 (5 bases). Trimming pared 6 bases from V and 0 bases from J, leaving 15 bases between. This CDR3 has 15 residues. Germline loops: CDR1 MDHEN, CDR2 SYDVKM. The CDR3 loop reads CASSLSGFSSYEQYF. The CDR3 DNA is TGTGCCAGCAGCCTGTCGGGGTTTAGCTCCTACGAGCAGTACTTC.

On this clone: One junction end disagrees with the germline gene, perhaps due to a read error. The CDR3 DNA is TGTGCCAGCAGCCCGGACTCCTTCAATGAGCAGTTCTTC. Translation gives CASSPDSFNEQFF. The V gene is TRBV7-3, the J gene TRBJ2-1, with a possible D match to TRBD2 (5 bases). Germline V gene data show CDR1 as SGHTA and CDR2 as FQGTGA. This CDR3 has 13 amino acids.

In nucleotides, the CDR3 is TGTGCCAGCAGTGGGGACAGGGCTTCTCAAGAGACCCAGTACTTC. Translating it yields CASSGDRASQETQYF. This chain joins TRBV2 and TRBJ2-5; 9 bases are a match to TRBD1. The CDR3 consists of 15 residues. Germline CDR1 is SNHLY and CDR2 is FYNNEI. Trimming removed 4 bases from V and 2 bases from J; junction bases left unmatched: 5.